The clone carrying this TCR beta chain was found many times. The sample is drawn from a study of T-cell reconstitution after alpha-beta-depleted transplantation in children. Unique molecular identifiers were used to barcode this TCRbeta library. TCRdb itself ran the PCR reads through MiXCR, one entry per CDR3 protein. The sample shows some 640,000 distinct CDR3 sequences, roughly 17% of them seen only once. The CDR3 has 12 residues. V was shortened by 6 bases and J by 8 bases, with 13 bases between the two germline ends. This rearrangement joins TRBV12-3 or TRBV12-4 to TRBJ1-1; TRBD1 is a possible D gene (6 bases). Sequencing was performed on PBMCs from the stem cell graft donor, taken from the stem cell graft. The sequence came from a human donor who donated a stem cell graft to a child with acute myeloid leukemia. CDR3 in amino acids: CASSTGTPEAFF. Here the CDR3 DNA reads TGTGCCAGCAGCACGGGGACACCCGAAGCTTTCTTT.